The clone carrying this T cell receptor beta chain was seen only a few times. This specimen comes from a study of T-cell memory formation after mild COVID-19. Study in general: Among the donors, TCR clusters were largely specific to each donor.

This CDR3 is 13 amino acids long. V lost 5 bases and J lost 8, with 14 bases in between. Germline values: CDR1 SGHRS, CDR2 YFSETQ. Sample barcodes and UMIs were carried by the TCR alpha and TCR beta cDNA libraries that 5'RACE generated with constant-segment primers. A single record per CDR3 protein comes from TCRdb applying MiXCR to the 5' RACE reads. The sample holds about 150,000 distinct CDR3 sequences, roughly a third seen once. The origin of this receptor is an adult woman who had mild COVID-19 (a few samples of this study predate the infection). Cell type and time point are not known. Sequencing was done on a sample of PBMCs or a T cell subset sorted from them (not recorded which). V gene TRBV5-1 combines with J gene TRBJ2-4; no reliable D call. The CDR3 DNA follows: TGCGCCAGCAGTTCTACGCCGGGTCACATTCAGTACTTC. It is translated as CASSSTPGHIQYF.